A selection of T cell receptor beta chains follows, all from one sample in a study of long-term antiretroviral therapy in people with HIV. TCRdb keeps only in-frame clones here, not all; method: immunoSEQ multiplex PCR. Of about 11,000 clones listed, around 80% are singletons. The sample here was unsorted PBMCs, taken 7 to 7.5 years after starting antiretroviral therapy. These receptors were taken from a man aged 45 to 65 with HIV. CDR3s include the opening cysteine and the closing phenylalanine or tryptophan. The D gene is left open where the match is weak. Part of the rows lack a size; the others show once, few, many or a class for expanded clones.

clone_size,d_call,j_call,v_call,cdr3_aa,cdr3_nt
.,.,TRBJ2-7,TRBV10-3,CAISESTYEQYF,TGTGCCATCAGTGAGTCGACGTATGAGCAGTACTTC
once,TRBD1,TRBJ1-3,TRBV7-9,CASSLVGQAEYF,TGTGCCAGCAGCTTAGTAGGACAGGCCGAATATTTT
.,.,TRBJ1-1,TRBV7-9,CASSLNTIDTEAFF,TGTGCCAGCAGCTTAAATACTATCGACACTGAAGCTTTCTTT
.,.,TRBJ1-5,TRBV27,CASSLIEGQPQHF,TGTGCCAGCAGTCTAATAGAGGGTCAGCCCCAGCATTTT
.,TRBD1,TRBJ2-2,TRBV5-4,CASRRGGNTGELFF,TGTGCCAGCAGACGAGGGGGCAACACCGGGGAGCTGTTTTTT
.,.,TRBJ2-6,TRBV5-6,CASSLAGSGANVLTF,TGTGCCAGCAGCTTGGCGGGGTCTGGGGCCAACGTCCTGACTTTC
.,.,TRBJ1-1,TRBV27,CASSLQDPGLPRKAFF,TGTGCCAGCAGTTTACAAGATCCGGGACTGCCCCGAAAAGCTTTCTTT
.,.,TRBJ2-2,TRBV7-3,CASSFSGGELFF,TGTGCCAGCAGCTTCAGCGGCGGGGAGCTGTTTTTT
.,TRBD2,TRBJ2-7,TRBV10-3,CAISEFEAGVYF,TGTGCCATCAGTGAGTTCGAGGCGGGGGTGTACTTC
.,.,TRBJ1-2,TRBV27,CASSPRDVGGYGYTF,TGTGCCAGCAGTCCCCGGGACGTCGGCGGGTATGGCTACACCTTC
few,.,TRBJ2-7,TRBV5-6,CASSLTSFYEQYF,TGTGCCAGCAGCTTGACTAGCTTCTACGAGCAGTACTTC
few,.,TRBJ1-2,TRBV10-3,CAISEGQAYGYTF,TGTGCCATCAGTGAAGGACAAGCCTATGGCTACACCTTC
once,TRBD1,TRBJ1-5,TRBV6-9,CASSSTGLSQPQHF,TGTGCCAGCAGTTCGACAGGGCTTAGTCAGCCCCAGCATTTT
.,.,TRBJ2-7,TRBV9,CASSVGVEEFSYEQYF,TGTGCCAGCAGCGTAGGCGTCGAGGAGTTCTCCTACGAGCAGTACTTC